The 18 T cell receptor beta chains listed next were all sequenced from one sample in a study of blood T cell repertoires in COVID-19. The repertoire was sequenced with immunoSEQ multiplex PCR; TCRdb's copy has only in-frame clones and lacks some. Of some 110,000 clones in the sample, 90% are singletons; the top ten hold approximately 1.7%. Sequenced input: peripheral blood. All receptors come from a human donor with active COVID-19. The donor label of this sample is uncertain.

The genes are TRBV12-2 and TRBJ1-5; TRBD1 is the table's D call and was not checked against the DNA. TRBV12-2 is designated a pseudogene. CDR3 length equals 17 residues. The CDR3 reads CASRGKTGKHSNQPQHF. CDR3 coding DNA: TGTGCAAGTCGGGGGAAGACAGGGAAACATAGCAATCAGCCCCAGCATTTT.

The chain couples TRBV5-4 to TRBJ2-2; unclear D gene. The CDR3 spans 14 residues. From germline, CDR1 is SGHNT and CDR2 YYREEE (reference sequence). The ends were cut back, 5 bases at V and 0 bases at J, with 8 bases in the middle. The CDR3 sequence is CASRSISNTGELFF. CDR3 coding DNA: TGTGCCAGCAGATCTATCTCGAACACCGGGGAGCTGTTTTTT.

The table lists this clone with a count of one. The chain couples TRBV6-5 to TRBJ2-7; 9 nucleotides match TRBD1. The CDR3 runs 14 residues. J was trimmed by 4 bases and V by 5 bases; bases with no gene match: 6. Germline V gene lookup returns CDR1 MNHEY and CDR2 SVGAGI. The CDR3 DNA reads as TGTGCCAGCAGTCCCCGGGACAGGGTTTACGAGCAGTACTTC. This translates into CASSPRDRVYEQYF.

The CDR3 nucleotides are TGTGCCAGCAGCTGGGGGGGGGCACCAGAGACCCAGTACTTC. Translated, it gives CASSWGGAPETQYF. V usage is TRBV7-2 and J usage is TRBJ2-5; TRBD2 is a possible D gene (7 bases). Between the trimmed V and J ends, which lost 4 bases and 4 bases, there was a span of 13 bases. Germline loops: CDR1 SGHTA, CDR2 FQGNSA. The CDR3 contains 14 residues.

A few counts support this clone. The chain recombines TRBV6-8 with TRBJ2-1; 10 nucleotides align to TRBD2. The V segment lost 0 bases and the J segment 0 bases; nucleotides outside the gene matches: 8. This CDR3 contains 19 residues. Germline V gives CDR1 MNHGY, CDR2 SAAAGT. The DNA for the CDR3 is TGTGCCAGCAGTTACTCGATAGCGGGGGGTCTCCTCTCCTACAATGAGCAGTTCTTC. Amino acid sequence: CASSYSIAGGLLSYNEQFF.

This CDR3 is CASRRRTAGDDTQYF. The CDR3 nucleotides are TGTGCCAGTAGACGGAGAACCGCGGGGGACGATACGCAGTATTTT. V gene TRBV19 combines with J gene TRBJ2-3; 7 bases map to TRBD2. The CDR3 consists of 15 residues. Per germline, CDR1 LNHDA and CDR2 SQIVND (reference sequence). Trimming removed 6 bases from V and 6 bases from J; junction bases left unmatched: 12.

The CDR3 coding sequence is TGTGCCAGCAGTTTATCGGAGCGGGGGCAATTCAATGAGCAGTTCTTC. Its protein product is CASSLSERGQFNEQFF. The chain recombines TRBV27 with TRBJ2-1; TRBD2 matches at 8 bases. J gave up 6 bases and V 0 bases, and 7 bases lay outside the gene matches. Germline CDR1 and CDR2: MNHEY and SMNVEV (reference sequence). This CDR3 has 16 amino acids.

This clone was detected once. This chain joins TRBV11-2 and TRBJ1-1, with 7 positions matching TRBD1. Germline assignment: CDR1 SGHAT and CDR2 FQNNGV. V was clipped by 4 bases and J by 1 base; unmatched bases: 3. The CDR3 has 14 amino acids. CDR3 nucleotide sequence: TGTGCCAGCAGCTCCGGGACAGCGAACACTGAAGCTTTCTTT. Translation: CASSSGTANTEAFF.

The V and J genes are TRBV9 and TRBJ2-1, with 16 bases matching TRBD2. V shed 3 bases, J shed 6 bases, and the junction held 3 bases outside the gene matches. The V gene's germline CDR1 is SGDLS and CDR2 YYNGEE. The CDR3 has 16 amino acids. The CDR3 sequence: CASSGGTSGGANEQFF. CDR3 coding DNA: TGTGCCAGCAGCGGCGGGACTAGCGGGGGGGCCAATGAGCAGTTCTTC.

The CDR3 region is CASRGTGSNYGYTF. CDR3 sequence (DNA): TGTGCCAGTAGAGGGACAGGATCTAACTATGGCTACACCTTC. The chain couples TRBV19 to TRBJ1-2; 8 positions agree with TRBD1. The CDR3 consists of 14 residues. The V gene's germline CDR1 is LNHDA and CDR2 SQIVND (reference sequence). V shed 6 bases and J 0 bases; nucleotides not matched to a gene: 3.

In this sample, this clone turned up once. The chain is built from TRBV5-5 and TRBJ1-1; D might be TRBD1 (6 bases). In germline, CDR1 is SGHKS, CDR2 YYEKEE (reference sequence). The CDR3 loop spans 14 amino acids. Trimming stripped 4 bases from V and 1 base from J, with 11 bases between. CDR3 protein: CASSVGTKNTEAFF. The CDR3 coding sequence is TGTGCCAGCAGCGTCGGGACAAAGAACACTGAAGCTTTCTTT. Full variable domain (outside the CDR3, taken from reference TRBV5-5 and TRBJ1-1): DAGVTQSPTHLIKTRGQQVTLRCSPISGHKSVSWYQQVLGQGPQFIFQYYEKEERGRGNFPDRFSARQFPNYSSELNVNALLLGDSALYLCASSVGTKNTEAFFGQGTRLTVV.

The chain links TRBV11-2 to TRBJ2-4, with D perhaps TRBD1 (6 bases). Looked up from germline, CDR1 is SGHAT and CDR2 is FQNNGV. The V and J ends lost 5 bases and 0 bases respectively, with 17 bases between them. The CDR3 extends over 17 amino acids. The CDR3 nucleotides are TGTGCCAGCAGCCCAACTGGGCAGGGGCGAGCCAAAAACATTCAGTACTTC. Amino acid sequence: CASSPTGQGRAKNIQYF.

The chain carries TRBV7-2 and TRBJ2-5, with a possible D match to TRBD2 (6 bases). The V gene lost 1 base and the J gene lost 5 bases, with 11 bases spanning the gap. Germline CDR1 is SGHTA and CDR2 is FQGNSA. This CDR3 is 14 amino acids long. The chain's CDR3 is CASSLGGEWETQYF. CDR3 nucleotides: TGTGCCAGCAGCTTAGGGGGGGAGTGGGAGACCCAGTACTTC.

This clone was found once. CDR3: CASSSDYRVSEQFF. DNA of the CDR3: TGTGCCAGCAGTTCTGATTACAGGGTAAGCGAGCAGTTCTTC. The V gene is TRBV27, the J gene TRBJ2-1; perhaps TRBD1 as D (6 bases). In germline, CDR1 is MNHEY, CDR2 SMNVEV (reference sequence). The CDR3 has 14 residues. V lost 4 bases and J 10 bases, leaving 17 bases between the germline ends.

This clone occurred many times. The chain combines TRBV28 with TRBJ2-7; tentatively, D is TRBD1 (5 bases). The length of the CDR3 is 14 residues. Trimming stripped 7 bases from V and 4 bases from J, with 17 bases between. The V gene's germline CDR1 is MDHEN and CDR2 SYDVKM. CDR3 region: CASKPAGMRYEQYF. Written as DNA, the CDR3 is TGTGCCAGCAAGCCCGCAGGGATGCGATACGAGCAGTACTTC.

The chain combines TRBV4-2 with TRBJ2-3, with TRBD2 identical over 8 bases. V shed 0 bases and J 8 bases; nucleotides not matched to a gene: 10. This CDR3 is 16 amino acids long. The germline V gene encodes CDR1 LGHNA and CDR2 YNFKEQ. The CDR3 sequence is CASSQDVGRGGGTQYF. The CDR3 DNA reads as TGTGCCAGCAGCCAAGATGTAGGCCGGGGGGGTGGTACGCAGTATTTT.

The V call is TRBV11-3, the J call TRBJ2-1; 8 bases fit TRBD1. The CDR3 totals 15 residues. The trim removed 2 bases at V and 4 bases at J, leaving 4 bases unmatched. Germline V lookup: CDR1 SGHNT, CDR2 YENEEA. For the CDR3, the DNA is TGTGCCAGCAGCTTACGGACAGGGACTTACAATGAGCAGTTCTTC. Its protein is CASSLRTGTYNEQFF.

The CDR3 nucleotides read TGTGCCAGCAGTCCTTGGGACAGAGGTGAAGCTTTCTTT. Its translation is CASSPWDRGEAFF. The V gene is TRBV12-3 or TRBV12-4, the J gene TRBJ1-1; 7 nucleotides align to TRBD1. The CDR3 extends over 13 amino acids. V gave up 5 bases and J gave up 7 bases; unmatched junction bases: 7.